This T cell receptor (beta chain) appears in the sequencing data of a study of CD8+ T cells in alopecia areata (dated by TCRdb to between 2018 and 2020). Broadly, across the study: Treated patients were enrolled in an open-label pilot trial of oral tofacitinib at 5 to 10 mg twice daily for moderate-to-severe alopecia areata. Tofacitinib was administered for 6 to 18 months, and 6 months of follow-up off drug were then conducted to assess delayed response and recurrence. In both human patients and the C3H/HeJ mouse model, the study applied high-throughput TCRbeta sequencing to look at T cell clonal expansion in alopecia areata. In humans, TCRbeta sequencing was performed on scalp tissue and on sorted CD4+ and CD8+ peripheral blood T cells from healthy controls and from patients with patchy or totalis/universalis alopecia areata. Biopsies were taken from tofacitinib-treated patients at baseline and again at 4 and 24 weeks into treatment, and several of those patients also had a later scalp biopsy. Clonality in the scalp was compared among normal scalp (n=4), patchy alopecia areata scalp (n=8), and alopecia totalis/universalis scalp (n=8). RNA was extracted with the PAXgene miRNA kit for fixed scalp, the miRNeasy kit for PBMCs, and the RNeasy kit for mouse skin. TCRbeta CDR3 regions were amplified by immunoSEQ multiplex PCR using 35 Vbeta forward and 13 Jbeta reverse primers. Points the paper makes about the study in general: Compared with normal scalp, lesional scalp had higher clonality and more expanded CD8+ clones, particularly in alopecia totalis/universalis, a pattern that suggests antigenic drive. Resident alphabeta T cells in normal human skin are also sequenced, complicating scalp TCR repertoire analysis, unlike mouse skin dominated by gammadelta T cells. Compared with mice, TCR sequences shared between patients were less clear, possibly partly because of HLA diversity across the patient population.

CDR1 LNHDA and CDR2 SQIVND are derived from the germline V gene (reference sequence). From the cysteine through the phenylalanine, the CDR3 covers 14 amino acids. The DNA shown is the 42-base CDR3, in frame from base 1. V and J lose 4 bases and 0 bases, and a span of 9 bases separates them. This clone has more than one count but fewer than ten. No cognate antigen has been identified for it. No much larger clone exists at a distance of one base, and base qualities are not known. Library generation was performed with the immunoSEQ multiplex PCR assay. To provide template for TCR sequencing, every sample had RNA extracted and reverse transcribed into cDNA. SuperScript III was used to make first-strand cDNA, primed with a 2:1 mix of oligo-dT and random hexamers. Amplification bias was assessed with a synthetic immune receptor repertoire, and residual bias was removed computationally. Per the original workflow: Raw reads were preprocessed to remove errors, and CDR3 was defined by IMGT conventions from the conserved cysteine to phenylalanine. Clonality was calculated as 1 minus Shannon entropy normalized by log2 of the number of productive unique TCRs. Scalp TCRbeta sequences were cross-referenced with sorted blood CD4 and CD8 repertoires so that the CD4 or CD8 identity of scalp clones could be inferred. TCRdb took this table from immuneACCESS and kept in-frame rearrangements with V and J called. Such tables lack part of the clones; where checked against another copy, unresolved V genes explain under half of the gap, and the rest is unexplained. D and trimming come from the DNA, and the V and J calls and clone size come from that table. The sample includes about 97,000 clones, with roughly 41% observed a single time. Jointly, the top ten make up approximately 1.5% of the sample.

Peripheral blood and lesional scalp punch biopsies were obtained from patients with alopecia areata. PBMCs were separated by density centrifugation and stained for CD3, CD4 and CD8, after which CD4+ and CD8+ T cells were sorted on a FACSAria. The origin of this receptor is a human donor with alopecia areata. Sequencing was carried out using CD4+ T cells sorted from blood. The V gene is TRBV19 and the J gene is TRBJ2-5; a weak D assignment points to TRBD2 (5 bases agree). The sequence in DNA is TGTGCCAGTAGTACACCGGGATACCAAGAGACCCAGTACTTC. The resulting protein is CASSTPGYQETQYF.